This entry lists 31 T cell receptor beta chains sequenced from one sample in a study of blood T cell repertoires in COVID-19. The method was immunoSEQ multiplex PCR; TCRdb's version includes in-frame clones alone and lacks a portion of them. The sample consists of about 320,000 clones, nearly 90% of them appearing once. Sample: PBMCs or T cells enriched from blood (not recorded which). These receptors were obtained from a woman aged 25 to 45 who had recovered from COVID-19.

V gene TRBV27 combines with J gene TRBJ2-5, with D maybe TRBD2 (5 bases). The CDR3 is 11 residues long. Germline CDR1 is MNHEY and CDR2 is SMNVEV (reference sequence). V dropped 6 bases and J dropped 5 bases, with 7 bases sitting between them. CDR3 nucleotides: TGTGCCAGCAGGAGGGAGGAGACCCAGTACTTC. Its translation is CASRREETQYF.

The chain uses TRBV19 and TRBJ2-3, with D perhaps TRBD2 (5 bases). CDR3 length equals 14 residues. Trimming took 3 bases from V and 2 from J, leaving 9 bases between them. Looked up from germline, CDR1 is LNHDA and CDR2 is SQIVND (reference sequence). Here the CDR3 DNA reads TGTGCCAGTAGTATCGGGGTCTTCACAGATACGCAGTATTTT. Residues: CASSIGVFTDTQYF.

This chain connects TRBV5-1 to TRBJ2-5, with 13 bases matching TRBD2. Germline V CDR1 and CDR2: SGHRS, YFSETQ. The CDR3 totals 16 residues. V lost 3 bases, J lost 2 bases, and 4 bases stayed unmatched. This chain's CDR3 is CASSSGLAGVQETQYF. The CDR3 region has the DNA TGCGCCAGCAGCTCAGGACTAGCGGGGGTTCAAGAGACCCAGTACTTC.

The gene calls are TRBV29-1 and TRBJ1-3; maybe TRBD1 (5 bases). There are 16 residues in the CDR3. The germline V and J ends were trimmed by 3 bases and 4 bases, with 19 bases remaining between them. Germline CDR1 SQVTM, CDR2 ANQGSEA. In DNA form, the CDR3 reads TGCAGCGTTGACCCCCGTTCGGGGGTGAGCGGAAACACCATATATTTT. Protein: CSVDPRSGVSGNTIYF.

The rearrangement links TRBV4-2 to TRBJ1-3, with D perhaps TRBD1 (5 bases). The CDR3 has 17 amino acids. With 0 bases removed from V and 0 bases from J, the gap between germline ends came to 12 bases. Per germline, CDR1 LGHNA and CDR2 YNFKEQ. The CDR3: CASSQEGAGNSGNTIYF. The CDR3 DNA reads TGTGCCAGCAGCCAAGAAGGAGCAGGGAACTCTGGAAACACCATATATTTT.

The rearrangement uses TRBV2 and TRBJ1-1; no firm D call. CDR3 length: 13 amino acids. The ends were cut back, 6 bases at V and 3 bases at J, with 11 bases in the middle. The V gene's germline CDR1 is SNHLY and CDR2 FYNNEI. The CDR3 region is CASRTGGDTEAFF. CDR3 nucleotide sequence: TGTGCCAGCAGGACCGGCGGCGACACTGAAGCTTTCTTT.

The chain uses TRBV19 and TRBJ1-1; perhaps TRBD1 as D (5 bases). In germline, CDR1 is LNHDA, CDR2 SQIVND (reference sequence). This CDR3 has 17 amino acids. With 0 bases removed from V and 1 base from J, the gap between germline ends came to 15 bases. In DNA, the CDR3 is TGTGCCAGTAGTATAGATCTTGGGGGGATCGGGAACACTGAAGCTTTCTTT. Amino acids: CASSIDLGGIGNTEAFF.

This clone was observed a handful of times. This chain connects TRBV5-1 to TRBJ1-1; D remains ambiguous. This CDR3 has 16 amino acids. Trimming stripped 0 bases from V and 3 bases from J, with 15 bases between. From germline, CDR1 is SGHRS and CDR2 YFSETQ. This chain's CDR3 is CASSLESPVVDTEAFF. CDR3 sequence (DNA): TGCGCCAGCAGCTTGGAATCCCCGGTAGTAGACACTGAAGCTTTCTTT.

The V call is TRBV19, the J call TRBJ1-1, with 8 bases that match TRBD1. V gave up 7 bases and J gave up 3 bases; unmatched junction bases: 4. CDR1 and CDR2 (germline): LNHDA, SQIVND (reference sequence). CDR3 length equals 13 residues. The CDR3 DNA follows: TGTGCCAGTACGACAGGGGCCGACACTGAAGCTTTCTTT. Protein product: CASTTGADTEAFF.

The chain joins TRBV5-1 to TRBJ1-4; TRBD1 is a possible D gene (5 bases). Germline V gene sequence: CDR1 SGHRS, CDR2 YFSETQ. Trimming pared 7 bases from V and 3 bases from J, leaving 13 bases between. The CDR3 extends over 14 amino acids. The CDR3 spells CASGPGLSNEKLFF. The CDR3 DNA reads TGCGCCAGCGGCCCGGGACTTTCTAATGAAAAACTGTTTTTT.

The CDR3 bases are TGTGCCACCATCCGGGGACAGGAAAAGGCTAATGAAAAACTGTTTTTT. Residues: CATIRGQEKANEKLFF. The chain recombines TRBV24-1 with TRBJ1-4; 8 positions match TRBD1. This CDR3 has 16 amino acids. Germline V CDR1 and CDR2: KGHDR, SFDVKD. V dropped 8 bases and J dropped 3; count of bases not matched to a gene: 10.

The V call is TRBV7-8, the J call TRBJ1-2; the D gene is possibly TRBD1 (5 bases). The germline CDR1 and CDR2 sequences are SGHVS and FQNEAQ. Trimming pared 5 bases from V and 4 bases from J, leaving 11 bases between. The CDR3 has 13 residues. The chain's CDR3 is CASSGRTSYGYTF. Here the CDR3 DNA reads TGTGCCAGCAGCGGACGGACAAGCTATGGCTACACCTTC.

The chain is built from TRBV4-3 and TRBJ2-1; a possible D gene is TRBD1 (6 bases). Germline lookup yields CDR1 LGHNA and CDR2 YSLEER. This CDR3 spans 15 amino acids. The V end was cut by 3 bases, the J end by 0 bases, with 9 bases between. CDR3 sequence (DNA): TGCGCCAGCAGCCACACAGGGAGCTCCTACAATGAGCAGTTCTTC. This encodes CASSHTGSSYNEQFF.

V and J are TRBV30 and TRBJ1-5, with no clear D. Germline V gene data show CDR1 as GTSNPN and CDR2 as SVGIG (reference sequence). The CDR3 length is 14 residues. Deletions cut 0 bases from V and 3 bases from J, with 9 bases between. The CDR3 protein is CAWSVPGYNQPQHF. The DNA of the CDR3 is TGTGCCTGGAGTGTACCGGGTTACAATCAGCCCCAGCATTTT.

The rearrangement links TRBV19 to TRBJ2-3; D remains ambiguous. The CDR3 has 13 amino acids. Germline V gene lookup returns CDR1 LNHDA and CDR2 SQIVND (reference sequence). With 6 bases removed from V and 2 bases from J, the gap between germline ends came to 9 bases. As DNA, the CDR3 is TGTGCCAGTAGGCCAGGAACCACAGATACGCAGTATTTT. Residues: CASRPGTTDTQYF.

The CDR3 region is CASSLGTGGIQPQHF. Written as DNA, the CDR3 is TGTGCCAGCAGCCTTGGGACAGGGGGCATTCAGCCCCAGCATTTT. The chain uses TRBV11-2 and TRBJ1-5; 12 bases are shared with TRBD1. The germline gives CDR1 SGHAT, CDR2 FQNNGV. Trimming cost V 5 bases and J 6 bases; bases outside gene matches: 5. This CDR3 has 15 amino acids.

This chain connects TRBV20-1 to TRBJ2-3, with 10 bases identical to TRBD1. This CDR3 has 11 residues. V lost 6 bases and J lost 10; bases outside the gene matches: 4. Germline CDR1 reads DFQATT; CDR2 reads SNEGSKA (reference sequence). The CDR3 spells CSARQGAAQYF. DNA for the CDR3: TGCAGTGCCCGACAGGGGGCAGCGCAGTATTTT.

The chain employs TRBV7-2 and TRBJ2-7, with TRBD2 identical over 7 bases. Germline V gene sequence: CDR1 SGHTA, CDR2 FQGNSA. The CDR3 spans 14 residues. The V gene end was trimmed by 4 bases and the J gene end by 2 bases; junction bases not matched to a gene: 5. CDR3 nucleotides: TGTGCCAGCAGCTCCCGGGGAGGGGCCTACGAGCAGTACTTC. This encodes CASSSRGGAYEQYF.

The chain is built from TRBV11-1 and TRBJ1-1; unclear D gene. V was clipped by 1 base and J by 0 bases, with 9 bases between them. In germline, CDR1 is SGHAT, CDR2 FQDESV (reference sequence). This CDR3 comprises 15 residues. The CDR3 reads CASSLESFLNTEAFF. In nucleotides, the CDR3 is TGTGCCAGCAGCTTAGAATCCTTTCTGAACACTGAAGCTTTCTTT.

V and J are TRBV4-3 and TRBJ2-2, with TRBD1 matching 7 bases. CDR3 length: 15 amino acids. Unmatched junction bases numbered 2, after V lost 0 bases and J lost 4 bases. CDR1 and CDR2 from the germline V gene are LGHNA and YSLEER. The CDR3 nucleotides read TGCGCCAGCAGCCAAGAAGGGGGCCTCACCGGGGAGCTGTTTTTT. Translating gives CASSQEGGLTGELFF.

V gene TRBV7-6 combines with J gene TRBJ1-4; D is perhaps TRBD1 (6 bases). Germline values: CDR1 SGHVS, CDR2 FNYEAQ. V was pared by 3 bases and J by 3 bases, with 17 bases between. The CDR3 covers 17 residues. CDR3: CASSFRWSGGSNEKLFF. CDR3 sequence (DNA): TGTGCCAGCAGCTTTAGGTGGTCTGGGGGCTCTAATGAAAAACTGTTTTTT. The complete variable domain, with remaining parts taken from reference TRBV7-6 and TRBJ1-4, reads GAGVSQSPRYKVTKRGQDVALRCDPISGHVSLYWYRQALGQGPEFLTYFNYEAQQDKSGLPNDRFSAERPEGSISTLTIQRTEQRDSAMYRCASSFRWSGGSNEKLFFGSGTQLSVL.

The chain has TRBV7-8 and TRBJ2-3; TRBD2 aligns across 7 bases. V lost 3 bases, J lost 0 bases, and 15 bases stayed unmatched. The germline gives CDR1 SGHVS, CDR2 FQNEAQ. This CDR3 comprises 19 residues. The CDR3 loop reads CASSLGTWRGTTSTDTQYF. The CDR3 DNA reads as TGTGCCAGCAGCTTGGGGACTTGGCGGGGGACCACTAGCACAGATACGCAGTATTTT.

V gene TRBV6-5 combines with J gene TRBJ1-2; D perhaps matches TRBD1 (5 bases). In germline, CDR1 is MNHEY, CDR2 SVGAGI. There are 14 residues in the CDR3. Trimming shortened V by 8 bases and J by 6 bases, and 19 bases separated the two germline ends. Written as DNA, the CDR3 is TGTGCCAGCGCCCGGGACCCGGGGGTAGATGGCTACACCTTC. Its protein product is CASARDPGVDGYTF.

Concerning this clone itself: The same CDR3 arises from other DNA sequences in this sample as well. The J gene is TRBJ1-1, the V gene TRBV5-1; a possible D gene is TRBD1 (5 bases). Per germline, CDR1 SGHRS and CDR2 YFSETQ. V was pared by 0 bases and J by 0 bases, with 6 bases between. The length of the CDR3 is 14 residues. In DNA, the CDR3 is TGCGCCAGCAGCTTGGAAGGGGTGAACACTGAAGCTTTCTTT. Protein sequence: CASSLEGVNTEAFF.

V gene TRBV15 combines with J gene TRBJ2-3, with D unresolved. V was shortened by 6 bases and J by 3 bases, with 10 bases between the two germline ends. Germline V gene lookup returns CDR1 LNHNV and CDR2 YYDKDF (reference sequence). The CDR3 consists of 13 residues. CDR3 DNA sequence: TGTGCCACCAGTGGCAGGTGGACAGATACGCAGTATTTT. Translated, it gives CATSGRWTDTQYF.

The gene calls are TRBV7-9 and TRBJ2-3; 9 positions match TRBD1. Trimming cost V 1 base and J 4 bases; bases outside gene matches: 0. The CDR3 has 14 amino acids. CDR1 and CDR2 (germline): SEHNR, FQNEAQ (reference sequence). CDR3 loop: CASSLGTGADTQYF. The CDR3 nucleotides read TGTGCCAGCAGCTTAGGGACAGGGGCAGATACGCAGTATTTT.

The chain recombines TRBV5-4 with TRBJ1-1; D is perhaps TRBD1 (5 bases). V lost 0 bases, J lost 6 bases, and 9 bases lay in between. The germline gives CDR1 SGHNT, CDR2 YYREEE (reference sequence). CDR3 length equals 13 residues. This CDR3 reads CASSLVGQAEAFF. The CDR3 DNA sequence: TGTGCCAGCAGCTTGGTGGGGCAGGCTGAAGCTTTCTTT. Together with reference TRBV5-4 and TRBJ1-1, the CDR3 gives the full variable domain: ETGVTQSPTHLIKTRGQQVTLRCSSQSGHNTVSWYQQALGQGPQFIFQYYREEENGRGNFPPRFSGLQFPNYSSELNVNALELDDSALYLCASSLVGQAEAFFGQGTRLTVV.

The chain has TRBV2 and TRBJ2-3; D is undetermined. The germline V gene has CDR1 SNHLY and CDR2 FYNNEI. The V end was cut by 6 bases, the J end by 0 bases, with 13 bases between. The CDR3 totals 15 residues. The CDR3 reads CASRRRLPSTDTQYF. In DNA, the CDR3 is TGTGCCAGCAGACGCAGGCTACCTAGCACAGATACGCAGTATTTT.

The CDR3 here is CASSAGLAGSYEQYF. The DNA of the CDR3 is TGTGCCAGCAGCGCGGGACTAGCGGGGTCCTACGAGCAGTACTTC. V usage is TRBV5-5 and J usage is TRBJ2-7, with 13 bases aligning to TRBD2. The CDR3 is 15 residues long. The V gene end was trimmed by 4 bases and the J gene end by 1 base; junction bases not matched to a gene: 2. The germline V gene has CDR1 SGHKS and CDR2 YYEKEE (reference sequence).

The chain links TRBV5-1 to TRBJ1-1, with D possibly matching TRBD1 (6 bases). Trimming removed 2 bases at V and 0 bases at J, with 20 bases between. Germline CDR1 is SGHRS and CDR2 is YFSETQ. CDR3 length equals 18 residues. The CDR3 here is CASSFAPGQTRMNTEAFF. Written as DNA, the CDR3 is TGCGCCAGCAGCTTCGCCCCCGGACAGACACGAATGAACACTGAAGCTTTCTTT.

The chain employs TRBV19 and TRBJ1-2; D gene unclear. In germline, CDR1 is LNHDA, CDR2 SQIVND (reference sequence). This CDR3 spans 15 amino acids. V was clipped by 5 bases and J by 7 bases, with 20 bases between them. CDR3 in DNA: TGTGCCAGTAGTCCGGCGGGATCTTCGATGAGTGGCTACACCTTC. As protein: CASSPAGSSMSGYTF. Supplemented by reference TRBV19 and TRBJ1-2, the full variable domain reads DGGITQSPKYLFRKEGQNVTLSCEQNLNHDAMYWYRQDPGQGLRLIYYSQIVNDFQKGDIAEGYSVSREKKESFPLTVTSAQKNPTAFYLCASSPAGSSMSGYTFGSGTRLTVV.